This entry features one TCR beta chain sequence. As yet, its antigen is unknown. A much bigger clone sits one base away, suggesting this may be a read error. Trimming removed 6 bases from V and 0 bases from J, with 12 bases in between. There are 15 residues in the CDR3. Looked up from germline, CDR1 is SGHAT and CDR2 is FQDESV (reference sequence). This entry comes from a study of T cells in Graves' hyperthyroidism and ophthalmopathy. Regarding the study as a whole: The authors' 13 V-J model separated ophthalmopathy from stable hyperthyroidism.

Uncontrolled infection, other autoimmune disease, pregnancy or lactation led to exclusion. Amplified regions were TCR beta CDR3 sequences from RNA transcripts. During a first-round RT-PCR of the TCR CDR3, the HTBI primer set was used. TCRdb re-analysed the multiplex PCR reads in MiXCR, keeping a single row per CDR3 protein. This table has more than 500,000 distinct CDR3 sequences, 15% to 20% appearing once. The sequenced sample was blood. The sequence came from a woman under 40 with Graves' ophthalmopathy. The chain links TRBV11-1 to TRBJ2-1, with D unclear. CDR3 protein: CASRPGASSYNEQFF. The CDR3 nucleotides are TGTGCCAGCAGACCAGGCGCTAGCTCCTACAATGAGCAGTTCTTC.